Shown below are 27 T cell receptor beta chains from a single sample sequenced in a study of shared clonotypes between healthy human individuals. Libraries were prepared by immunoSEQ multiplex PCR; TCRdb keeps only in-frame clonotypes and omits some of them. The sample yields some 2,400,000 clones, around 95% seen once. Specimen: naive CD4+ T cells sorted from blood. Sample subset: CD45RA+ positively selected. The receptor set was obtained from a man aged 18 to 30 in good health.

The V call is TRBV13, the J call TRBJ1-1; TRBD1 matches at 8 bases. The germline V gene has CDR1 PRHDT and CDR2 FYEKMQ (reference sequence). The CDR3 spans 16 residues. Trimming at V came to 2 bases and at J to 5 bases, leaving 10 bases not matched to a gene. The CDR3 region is CASSLLSGGVRTEAFF. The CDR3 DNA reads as TGTGCCAGCAGCTTACTATCAGGGGGCGTGAGGACTGAAGCTTTCTTT.

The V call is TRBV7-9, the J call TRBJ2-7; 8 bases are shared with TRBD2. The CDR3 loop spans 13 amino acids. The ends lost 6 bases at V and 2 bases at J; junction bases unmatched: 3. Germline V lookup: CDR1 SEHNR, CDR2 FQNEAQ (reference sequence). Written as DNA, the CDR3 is TGTGCCAGCAGGTCAGCGGGGGCCTACGAGCAGTACTTC. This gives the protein CASRSAGAYEQYF. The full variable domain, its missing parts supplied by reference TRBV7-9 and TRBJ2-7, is DTGVSQNPRHKITKRGQNVTFRCDPISEHNRLYWYRQTLGQGPEFLTYFQNEAQLEKSRLLSDRFSAERPKGSFSTLEIQRTEQGDSAMYLCASRSAGAYEQYFGPGTRLTVT.

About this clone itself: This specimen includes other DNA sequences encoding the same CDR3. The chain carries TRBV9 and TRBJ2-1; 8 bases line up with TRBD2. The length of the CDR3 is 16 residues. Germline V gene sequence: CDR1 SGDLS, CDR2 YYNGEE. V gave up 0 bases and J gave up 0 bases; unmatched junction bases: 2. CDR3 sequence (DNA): TGTGCCAGCAGCGTAGCGGGGGGGAGCTCCTACAATGAGCAGTTCTTC. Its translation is CASSVAGGSSYNEQFF.

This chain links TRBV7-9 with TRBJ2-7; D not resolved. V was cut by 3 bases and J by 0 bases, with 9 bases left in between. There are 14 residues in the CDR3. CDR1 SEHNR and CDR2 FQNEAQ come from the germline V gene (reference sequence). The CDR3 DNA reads TGTGCCAGCAGCTTCATGACCAGCTCCTACGAGCAGTACTTC. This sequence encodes CASSFMTSSYEQYF.

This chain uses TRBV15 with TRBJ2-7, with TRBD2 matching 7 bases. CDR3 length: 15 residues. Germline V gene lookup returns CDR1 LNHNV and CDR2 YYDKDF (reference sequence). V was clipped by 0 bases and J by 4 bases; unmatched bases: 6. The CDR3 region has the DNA TGTGCCACCAGCAGAGATTTGTTGGGAGGGTACGAGCAGTACTTC. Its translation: CATSRDLLGGYEQYF. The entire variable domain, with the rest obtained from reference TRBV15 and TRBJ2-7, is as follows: DAMVIQNPRYQVTQFGKPVTLSCSQTLNHNVMYWYQQKSSQAPKLLFHYYDKDFNNEADTPDNFQSRRPNTSFCFLDIRSPGLGDTAMYLCATSRDLLGGYEQYFGPGTRLTVT.

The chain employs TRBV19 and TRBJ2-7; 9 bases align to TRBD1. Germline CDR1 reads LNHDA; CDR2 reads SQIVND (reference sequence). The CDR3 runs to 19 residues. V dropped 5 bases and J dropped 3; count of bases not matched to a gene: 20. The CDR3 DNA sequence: TGTGCCAGTAGTCGAGCCGGGACAGGGAAAATACCTATCGGCTACGAGCAGTACTTC. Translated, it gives CASSRAGTGKIPIGYEQYF.

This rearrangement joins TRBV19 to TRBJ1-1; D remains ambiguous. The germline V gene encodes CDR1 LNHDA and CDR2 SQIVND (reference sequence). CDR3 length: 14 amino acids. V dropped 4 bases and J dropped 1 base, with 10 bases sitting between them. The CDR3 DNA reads TGTGCCAGTAGTAGCCATCGAGGGAACACTGAAGCTTTCTTT. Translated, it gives CASSSHRGNTEAFF.

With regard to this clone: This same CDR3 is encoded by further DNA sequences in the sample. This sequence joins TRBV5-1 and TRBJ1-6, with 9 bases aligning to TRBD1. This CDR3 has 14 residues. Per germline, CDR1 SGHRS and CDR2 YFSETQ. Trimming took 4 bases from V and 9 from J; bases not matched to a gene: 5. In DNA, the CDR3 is TGCGCCAGCAGCCCAGACAGGGGGAGTTCACCCCTCCACTTT. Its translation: CASSPDRGSSPLHF.

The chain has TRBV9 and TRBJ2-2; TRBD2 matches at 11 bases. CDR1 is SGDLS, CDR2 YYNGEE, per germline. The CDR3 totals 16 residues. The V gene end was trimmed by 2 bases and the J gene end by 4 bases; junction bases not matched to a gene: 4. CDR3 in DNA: TGTGCCAGCAGCGTTAGCGGGAGGGCCGGCACCGGGGAGCTGTTTTTT. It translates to CASSVSGRAGTGELFF.

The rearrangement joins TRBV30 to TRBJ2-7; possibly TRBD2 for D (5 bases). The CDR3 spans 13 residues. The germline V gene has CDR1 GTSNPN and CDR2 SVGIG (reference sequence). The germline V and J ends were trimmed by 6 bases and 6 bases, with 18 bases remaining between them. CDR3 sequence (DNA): TGTGCCTGCACATCTCCTCGGGGTACCGAGCAGTACTTC. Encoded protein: CACTSPRGTEQYF.

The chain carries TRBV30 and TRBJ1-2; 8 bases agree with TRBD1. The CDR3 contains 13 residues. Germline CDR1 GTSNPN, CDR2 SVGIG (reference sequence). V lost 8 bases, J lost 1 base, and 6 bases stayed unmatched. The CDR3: CAASGQDNYGYTF. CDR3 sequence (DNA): TGTGCCGCATCGGGACAGGATAACTATGGCTACACCTTC.

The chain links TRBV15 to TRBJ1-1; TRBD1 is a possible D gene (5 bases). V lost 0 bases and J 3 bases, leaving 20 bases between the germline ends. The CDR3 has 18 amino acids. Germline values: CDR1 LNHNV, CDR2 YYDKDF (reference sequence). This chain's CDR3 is CATSRDRTGVARDTEAFF. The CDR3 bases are TGTGCCACCAGCAGAGACCGAACGGGGGTGGCGAGGGACACTGAAGCTTTCTTT.

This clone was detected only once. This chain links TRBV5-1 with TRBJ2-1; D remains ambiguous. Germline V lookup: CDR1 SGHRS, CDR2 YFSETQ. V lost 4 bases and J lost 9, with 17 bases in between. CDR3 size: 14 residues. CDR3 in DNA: TGCGCCAGCAGCCCCGAAACTCTGGCCGGTGAGCAGTTCTTC. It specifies CASSPETLAGEQFF.

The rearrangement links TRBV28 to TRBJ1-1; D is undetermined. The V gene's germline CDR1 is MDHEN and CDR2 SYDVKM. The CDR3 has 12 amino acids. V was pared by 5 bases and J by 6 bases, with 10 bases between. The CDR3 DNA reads TGTGCCAGCAGTCCCGGTAAGGCTGAAGCTTTCTTT. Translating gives CASSPGKAEAFF.

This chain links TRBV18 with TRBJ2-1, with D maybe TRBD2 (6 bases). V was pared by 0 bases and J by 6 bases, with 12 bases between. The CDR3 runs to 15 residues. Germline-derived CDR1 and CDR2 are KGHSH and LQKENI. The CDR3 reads CASSPPGLNRNEQFF. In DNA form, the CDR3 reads TGTGCCAGCTCACCACCGGGACTCAATCGCAATGAGCAGTTCTTC.

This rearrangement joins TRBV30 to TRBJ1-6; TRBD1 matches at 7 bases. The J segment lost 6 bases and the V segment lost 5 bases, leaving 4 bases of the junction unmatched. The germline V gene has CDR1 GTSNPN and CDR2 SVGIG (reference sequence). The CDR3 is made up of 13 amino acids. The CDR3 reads CAWCRDSNSPLHF. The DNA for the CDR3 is TGTGCCTGGTGCCGGGACAGTAATTCACCCCTCCACTTT.

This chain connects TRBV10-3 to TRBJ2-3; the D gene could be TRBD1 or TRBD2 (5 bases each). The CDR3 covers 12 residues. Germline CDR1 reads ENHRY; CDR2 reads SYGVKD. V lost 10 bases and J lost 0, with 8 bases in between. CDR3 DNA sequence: TGTGCCAACCGGGACAGCACAGATACGCAGTATTTT. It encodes CANRDSTDTQYF.

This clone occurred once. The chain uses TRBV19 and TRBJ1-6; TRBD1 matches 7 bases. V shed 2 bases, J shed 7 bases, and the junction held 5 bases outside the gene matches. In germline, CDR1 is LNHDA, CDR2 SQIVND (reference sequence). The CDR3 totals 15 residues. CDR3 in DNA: TGTGCCAGTAGTATATCCCAGGACAGGAATTCACCCCTCCACTTT. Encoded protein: CASSISQDRNSPLHF.

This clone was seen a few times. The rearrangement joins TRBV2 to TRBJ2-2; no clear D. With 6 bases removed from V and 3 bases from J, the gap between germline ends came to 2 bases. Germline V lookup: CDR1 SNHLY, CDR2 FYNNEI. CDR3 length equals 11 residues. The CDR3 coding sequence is TGTGCCAGCAGGGACACCGGGGAGCTGTTTTTT. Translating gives CASRDTGELFF.

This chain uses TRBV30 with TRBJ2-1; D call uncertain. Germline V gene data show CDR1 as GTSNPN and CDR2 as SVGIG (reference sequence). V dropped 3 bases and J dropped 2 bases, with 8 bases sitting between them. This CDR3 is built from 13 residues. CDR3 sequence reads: CAWRDHPYNEQFF. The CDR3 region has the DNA TGTGCCTGGAGGGACCATCCCTACAATGAGCAGTTCTTC.

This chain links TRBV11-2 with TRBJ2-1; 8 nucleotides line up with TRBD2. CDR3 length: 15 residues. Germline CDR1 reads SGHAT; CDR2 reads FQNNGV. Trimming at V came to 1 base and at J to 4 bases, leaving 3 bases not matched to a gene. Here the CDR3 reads CASSLGLAQYNEQFF. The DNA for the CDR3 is TGTGCCAGCAGCTTAGGACTAGCGCAGTACAATGAGCAGTTCTTC.

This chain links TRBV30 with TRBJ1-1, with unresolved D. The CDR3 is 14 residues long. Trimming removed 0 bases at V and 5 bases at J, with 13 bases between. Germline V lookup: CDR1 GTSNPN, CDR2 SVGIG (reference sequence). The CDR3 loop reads CAWSVVGRNTEAFF. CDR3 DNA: TGTGCCTGGAGTGTAGTCGGGCGGAATACTGAAGCTTTCTTT.

CDR3 loop: CASSPGLGRVTEAFF. As DNA, the CDR3 is TGTGCCAGCTCACCAGGCCTTGGCAGGGTAACTGAAGCTTTCTTT. J is TRBJ1-1 and V is TRBV18, with D tentatively TRBD1 (5 bases). The CDR3 covers 15 residues. The V gene's germline CDR1 is KGHSH and CDR2 LQKENI. Trimming left V 2 bases short and J 5 bases short, with 15 bases between.

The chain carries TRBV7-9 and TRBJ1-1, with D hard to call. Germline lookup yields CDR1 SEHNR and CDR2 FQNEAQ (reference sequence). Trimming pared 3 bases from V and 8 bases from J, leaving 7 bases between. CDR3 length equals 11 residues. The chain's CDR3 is CASSLFAEAFF. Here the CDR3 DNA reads TGTGCCAGCAGCTTGTTCGCGGAAGCTTTCTTT.

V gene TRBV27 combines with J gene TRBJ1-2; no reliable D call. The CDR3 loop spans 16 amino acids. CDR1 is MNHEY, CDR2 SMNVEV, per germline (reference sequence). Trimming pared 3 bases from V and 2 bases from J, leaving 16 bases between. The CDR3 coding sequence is TGTGCCAGCAGTTTCCCTCCTCCGGCCAACAACTATGGCTACACCTTC. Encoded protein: CASSFPPPANNYGYTF.

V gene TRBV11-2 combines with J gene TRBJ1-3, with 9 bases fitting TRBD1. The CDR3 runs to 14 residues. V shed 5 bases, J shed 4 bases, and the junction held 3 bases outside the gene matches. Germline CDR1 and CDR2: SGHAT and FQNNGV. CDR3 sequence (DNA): TGTGCCAGCAGCAACAGGGGGCCCGGAAACACCATATATTTT. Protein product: CASSNRGPGNTIYF.

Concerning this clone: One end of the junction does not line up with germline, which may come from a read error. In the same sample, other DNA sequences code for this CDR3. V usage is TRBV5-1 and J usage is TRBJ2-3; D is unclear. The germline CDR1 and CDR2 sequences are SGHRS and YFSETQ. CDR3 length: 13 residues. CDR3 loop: CASRLASTDTQYF. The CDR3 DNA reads TGCGCCAGCAGATTGGCCAGCACAGATACGCAGTATTTT.